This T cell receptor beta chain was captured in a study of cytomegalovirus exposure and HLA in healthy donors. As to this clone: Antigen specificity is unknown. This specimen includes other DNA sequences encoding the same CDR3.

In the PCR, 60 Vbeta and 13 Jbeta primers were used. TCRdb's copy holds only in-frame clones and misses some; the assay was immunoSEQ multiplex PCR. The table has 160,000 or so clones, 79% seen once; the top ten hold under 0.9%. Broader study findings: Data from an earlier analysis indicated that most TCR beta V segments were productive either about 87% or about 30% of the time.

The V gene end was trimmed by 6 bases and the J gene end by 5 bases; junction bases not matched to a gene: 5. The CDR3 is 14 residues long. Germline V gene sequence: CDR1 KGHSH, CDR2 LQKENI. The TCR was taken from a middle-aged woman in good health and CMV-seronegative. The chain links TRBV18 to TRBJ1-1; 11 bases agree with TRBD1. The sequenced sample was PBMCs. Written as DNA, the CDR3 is TGTGCCAGCTCGCCGGACAGGGGGCAAACTGAAGCTTTCTTT. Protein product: CASSPDRGQTEAFF.